Detailed here is one T cell receptor (beta chain). What it recognizes is unknown. The CDR3 has 17 residues. From germline, CDR1 is WSHSY and CDR2 SAAADI. V was pared by 0 bases and J by 5 bases, with 8 bases of the junction left unmatched. For Graves' hyperthyroidism to be stable, ophthalmopathy could not progress within 18 months. TCR beta CDR3 sequences were amplified from RNA transcripts. The TCR CDR3 first-round RT-PCR relied on the HTBI primer set. TCRdb passed the multiplex PCR reads through MiXCR, listing each CDR3 protein once. The table shows under 650,000 distinct CDR3 sequences, with about a sixth occurring only once. This entry is derived from a study of T cells in Graves' hyperthyroidism and ophthalmopathy. As for the study in general: Peripheral blood was acquired at first diagnosis, ahead of any therapy whatsoever.

Study conclusions and caveats: A 13 V-J signature model discriminated ophthalmopathy versus stable hyperthyroidism.

The sequencing input was blood. The rearrangement links TRBV10-2 to TRBJ2-7; 12 bases are shared with TRBD2. This clonotype was obtained from a woman in her 30s with Graves' hyperthyroidism. CDR3 in amino acids: CASSESAGLAGIHEQYF. The CDR3 DNA is TGCGCCAGCAGTGAGTCTGCTGGACTAGCGGGAATCCACGAGCAGTACTTC.